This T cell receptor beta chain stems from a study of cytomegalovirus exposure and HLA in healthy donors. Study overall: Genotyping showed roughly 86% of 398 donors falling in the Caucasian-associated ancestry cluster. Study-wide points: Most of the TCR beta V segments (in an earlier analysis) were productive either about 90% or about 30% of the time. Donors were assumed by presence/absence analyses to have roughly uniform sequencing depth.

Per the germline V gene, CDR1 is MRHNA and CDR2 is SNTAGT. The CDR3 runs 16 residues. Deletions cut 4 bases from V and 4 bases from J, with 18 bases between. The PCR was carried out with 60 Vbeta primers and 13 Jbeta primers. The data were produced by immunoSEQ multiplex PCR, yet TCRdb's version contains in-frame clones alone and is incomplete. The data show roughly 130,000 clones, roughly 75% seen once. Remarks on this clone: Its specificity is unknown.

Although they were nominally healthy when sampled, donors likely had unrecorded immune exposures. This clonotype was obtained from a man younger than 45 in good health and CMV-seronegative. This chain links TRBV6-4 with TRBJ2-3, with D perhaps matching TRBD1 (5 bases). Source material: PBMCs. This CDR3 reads CASSVTSASGPDTQYF. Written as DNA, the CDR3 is TGTGCCAGCAGTGTCACCTCAGCTTCAGGGCCAGATACGCAGTATTTT.